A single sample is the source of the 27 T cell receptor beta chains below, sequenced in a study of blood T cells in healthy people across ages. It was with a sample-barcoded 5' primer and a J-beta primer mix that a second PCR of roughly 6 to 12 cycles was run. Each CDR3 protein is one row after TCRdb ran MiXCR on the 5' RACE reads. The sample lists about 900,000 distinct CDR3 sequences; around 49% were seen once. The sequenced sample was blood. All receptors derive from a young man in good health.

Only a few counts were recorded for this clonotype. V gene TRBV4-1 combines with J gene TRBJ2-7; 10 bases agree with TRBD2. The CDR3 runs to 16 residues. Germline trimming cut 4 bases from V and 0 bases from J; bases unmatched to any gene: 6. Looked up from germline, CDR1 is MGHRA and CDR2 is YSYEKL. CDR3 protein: CASSRDSGGTSYEQYF. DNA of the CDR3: TGCGCCAGCAGCCGAGATAGCGGGGGGACCTCCTACGAGCAGTACTTC.

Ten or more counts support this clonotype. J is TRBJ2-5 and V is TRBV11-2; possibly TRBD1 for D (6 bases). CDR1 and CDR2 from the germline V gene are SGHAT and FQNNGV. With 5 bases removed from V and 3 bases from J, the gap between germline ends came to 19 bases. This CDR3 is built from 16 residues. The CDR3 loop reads CASSRKGEKREETQYF. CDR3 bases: TGTGCCAGCAGCCGTAAGGGGGAGAAAAGAGAAGAGACCCAGTACTTC. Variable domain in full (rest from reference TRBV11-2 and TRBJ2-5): EAGVAQSPRYKIIEKRQSVAFWCNPISGHATLYWYQQILGQGPKLLIQFQNNGVVDDSQLPKDRFSAERLKGVDSTLKIQPAKLEDSAVYLCASSRKGEKREETQYFGPGTRLLVL.

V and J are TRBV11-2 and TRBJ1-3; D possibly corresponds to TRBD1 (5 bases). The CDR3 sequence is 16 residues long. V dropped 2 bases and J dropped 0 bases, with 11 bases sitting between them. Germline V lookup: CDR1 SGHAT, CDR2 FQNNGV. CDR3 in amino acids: CASSLKGDPSGNTIYF. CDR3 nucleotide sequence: TGTGCCAGCAGCTTAAAAGGGGACCCCTCTGGAAACACCATATATTTT.

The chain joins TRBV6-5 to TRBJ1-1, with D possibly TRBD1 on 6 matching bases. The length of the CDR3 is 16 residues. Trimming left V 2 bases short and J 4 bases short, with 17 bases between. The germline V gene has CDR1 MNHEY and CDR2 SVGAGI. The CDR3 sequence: CASSYRAVGATTEAFF. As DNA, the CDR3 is TGTGCCAGCAGTTACCGCGCAGTGGGGGCTACCACTGAAGCTTTCTTT.

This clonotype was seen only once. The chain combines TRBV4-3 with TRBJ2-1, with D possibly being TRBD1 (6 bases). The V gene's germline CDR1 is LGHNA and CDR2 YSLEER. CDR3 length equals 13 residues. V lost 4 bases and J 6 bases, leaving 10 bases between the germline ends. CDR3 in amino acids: CASSRLQGNEQFF. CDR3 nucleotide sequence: TGCGCCAGCAGCCGATTACAGGGCAATGAGCAGTTCTTC.

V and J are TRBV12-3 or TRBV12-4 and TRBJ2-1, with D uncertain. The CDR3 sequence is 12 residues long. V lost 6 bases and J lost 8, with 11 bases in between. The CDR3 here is CASRFRADEQFF. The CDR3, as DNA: TGTGCCAGCAGATTCCGAGCAGATGAGCAGTTCTTC.

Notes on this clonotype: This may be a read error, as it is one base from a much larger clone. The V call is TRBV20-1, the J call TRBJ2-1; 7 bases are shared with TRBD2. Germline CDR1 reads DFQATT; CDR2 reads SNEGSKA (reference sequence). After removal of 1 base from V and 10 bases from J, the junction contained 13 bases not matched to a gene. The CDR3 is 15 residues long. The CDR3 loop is CSARVVVRGTGEQFF. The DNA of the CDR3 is TGCAGTGCTAGAGTTGTCGTGCGGGGGACGGGAGAGCAGTTCTTC.

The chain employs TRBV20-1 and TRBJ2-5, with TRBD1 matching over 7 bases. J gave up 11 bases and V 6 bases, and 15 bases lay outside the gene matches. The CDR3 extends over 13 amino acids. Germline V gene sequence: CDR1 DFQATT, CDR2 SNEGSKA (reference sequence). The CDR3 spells CSARDSAGSEQYF. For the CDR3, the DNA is TGCAGTGCCCGGGACAGTGCCGGTAGTGAGCAGTACTTC.

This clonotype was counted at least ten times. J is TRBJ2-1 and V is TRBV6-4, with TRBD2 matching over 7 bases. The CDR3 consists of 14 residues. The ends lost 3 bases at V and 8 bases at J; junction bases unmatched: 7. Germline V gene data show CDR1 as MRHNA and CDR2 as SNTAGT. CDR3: CASSDGLESDEQFF. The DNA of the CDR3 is TGTGCCAGCAGTGATGGACTAGAATCGGATGAGCAGTTCTTC.

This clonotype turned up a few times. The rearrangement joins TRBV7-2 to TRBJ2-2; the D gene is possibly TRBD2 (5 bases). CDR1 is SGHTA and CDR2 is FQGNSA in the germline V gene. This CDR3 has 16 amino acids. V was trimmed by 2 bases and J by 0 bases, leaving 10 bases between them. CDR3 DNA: TGTGCCAGCAGCTTACTCGAGGGAGCGAACACCGGGGAGCTGTTTTTT. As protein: CASSLLEGANTGELFF.

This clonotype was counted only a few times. The chain's CDR3 is CASSLRWQGSAEAFF. In DNA form, the CDR3 reads TGTGCCAGCAGCTTGCGGTGGCAGGGGAGCGCTGAAGCTTTCTTT. The V call is TRBV5-5, the J call TRBJ1-1; weak D call: TRBD1 (6 bases). V lost 1 base, J lost 6 bases, and 16 bases lay in between. This CDR3 has 15 residues. Germline CDR1 and CDR2: SGHKS and YYEKEE (reference sequence). Combining the CDR3 with reference TRBV5-5 and TRBJ1-1 gives the whole variable domain DAGVTQSPTHLIKTRGQQVTLRCSPISGHKSVSWYQQVLGQGPQFIFQYYEKEERGRGNFPDRFSARQFPNYSSELNVNALLLGDSALYLCASSLRWQGSAEAFFGQGTRLTVV.

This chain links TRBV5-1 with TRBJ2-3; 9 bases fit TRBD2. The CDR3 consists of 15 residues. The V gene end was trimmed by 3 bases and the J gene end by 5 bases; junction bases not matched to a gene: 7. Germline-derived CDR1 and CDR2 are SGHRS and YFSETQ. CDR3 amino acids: CASSWAASGEDTQYF. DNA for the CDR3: TGCGCCAGCAGCTGGGCGGCTAGCGGGGAAGATACGCAGTATTTT. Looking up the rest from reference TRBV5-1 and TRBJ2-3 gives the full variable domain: KAGVTQTPRYLIKTRGQQVTLSCSPISGHRSVSWYQQTPGQGLQFLFEYFSETQRNKGNFPGRFSGRQFSNSRSEMNVSTLELGDSALYLCASSWAASGEDTQYFGPGTRLTVL.

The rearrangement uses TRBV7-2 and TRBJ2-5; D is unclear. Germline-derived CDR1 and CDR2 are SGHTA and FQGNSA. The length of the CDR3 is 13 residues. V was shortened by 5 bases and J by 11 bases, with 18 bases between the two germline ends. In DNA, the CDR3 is TGTGCCAGCAGCCTACCACCCTACAATGAGCAGTACTTC. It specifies CASSLPPYNEQYF. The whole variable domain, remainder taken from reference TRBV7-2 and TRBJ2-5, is GAGVSQSPSNKVTEKGKDVELRCDPISGHTALYWYRQSLGQGLEFLIYFQGNSAPDKSGLPSDRFSAERTGGSVSTLTIQRTQQEDSAVYLCASSLPPYNEQYFGPGTRLLVL.

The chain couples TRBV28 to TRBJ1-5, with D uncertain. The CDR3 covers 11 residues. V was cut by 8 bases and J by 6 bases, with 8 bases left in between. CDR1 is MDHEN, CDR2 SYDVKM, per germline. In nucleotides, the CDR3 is TGTGCCAGCGGGAACAGTCAGCCCCAGCATTTT. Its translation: CASGNSQPQHF.

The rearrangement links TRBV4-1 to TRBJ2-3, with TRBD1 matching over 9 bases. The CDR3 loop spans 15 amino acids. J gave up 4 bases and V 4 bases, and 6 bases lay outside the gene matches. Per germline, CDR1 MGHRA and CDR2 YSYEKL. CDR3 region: CASSPRTGAPDTQYF. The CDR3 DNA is TGCGCCAGCAGCCCCAGGACAGGGGCCCCAGATACGCAGTATTTT.

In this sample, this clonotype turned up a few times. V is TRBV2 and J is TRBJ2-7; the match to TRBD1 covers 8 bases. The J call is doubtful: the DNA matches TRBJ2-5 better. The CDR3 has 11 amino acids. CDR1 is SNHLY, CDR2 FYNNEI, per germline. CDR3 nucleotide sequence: TGTGCCAGCAGGGACAGGGCGACCCAGTACTTC. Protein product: CASRDRATQYF.

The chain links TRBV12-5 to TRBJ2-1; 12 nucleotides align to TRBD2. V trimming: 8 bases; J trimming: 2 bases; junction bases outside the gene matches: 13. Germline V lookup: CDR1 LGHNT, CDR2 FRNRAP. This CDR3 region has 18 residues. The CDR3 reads CASTWLAGGGETYNEQFF. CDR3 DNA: TGTGCTAGTACGTGGCTAGCGGGGGGGGGTGAGACCTACAATGAGCAGTTCTTC. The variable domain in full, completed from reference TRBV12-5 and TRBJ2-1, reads DARVTQTPRHKVTEMGQEVTMRCQPILGHNTVFWYRQTMMQGLELLAYFRNRAPLDDSGMPKDRFSAEMPDATLATLKIQPSEPRDSAVYFCASTWLAGGGETYNEQFFGPGTRLTVL.

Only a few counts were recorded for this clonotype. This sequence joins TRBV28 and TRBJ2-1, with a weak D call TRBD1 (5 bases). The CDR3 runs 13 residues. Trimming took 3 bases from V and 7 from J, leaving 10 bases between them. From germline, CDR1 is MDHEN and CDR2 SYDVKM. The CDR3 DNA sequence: TGTGCCAGCAGTTTTGGGGCTACTAATGAGCAGTTCTTC. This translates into CASSFGATNEQFF.

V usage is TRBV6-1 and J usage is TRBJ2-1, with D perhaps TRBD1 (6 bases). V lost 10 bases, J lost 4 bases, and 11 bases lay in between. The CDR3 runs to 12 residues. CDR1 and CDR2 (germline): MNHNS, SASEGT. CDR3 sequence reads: CATLRGYNEQFF. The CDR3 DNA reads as TGTGCCACCCTAAGGGGGTACAATGAGCAGTTCTTC.

CDR3 residues: CASSHPSRGLAGGNNEQFF. The CDR3 DNA sequence: TGTGCCAGCAGCCACCCTTCCCGGGGCCTAGCGGGGGGGAACAATGAGCAGTTCTTC. V usage is TRBV4-2 and J usage is TRBJ2-1, with TRBD2 matching 12 bases. Germline CDR1 is LGHNA and CDR2 is YNFKEQ. V gave up 3 bases and J gave up 5 bases; unmatched junction bases: 14. This CDR3 contains 19 residues.

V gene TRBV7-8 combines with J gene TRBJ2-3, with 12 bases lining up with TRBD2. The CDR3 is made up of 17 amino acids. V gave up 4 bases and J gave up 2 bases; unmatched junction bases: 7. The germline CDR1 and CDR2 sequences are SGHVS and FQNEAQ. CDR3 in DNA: TGTGCCAGCAGCTCTAGACTAGCGGGGGAAGACACAGATACGCAGTATTTT. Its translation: CASSSRLAGEDTDTQYF.

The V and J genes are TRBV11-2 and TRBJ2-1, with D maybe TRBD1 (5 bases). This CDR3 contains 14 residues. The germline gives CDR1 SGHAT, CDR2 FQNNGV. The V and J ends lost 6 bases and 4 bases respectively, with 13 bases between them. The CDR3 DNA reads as TGTGCCAGCAGGTTCTGGGGCCAGTACAATGAGCAGTTCTTC. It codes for CASRFWGQYNEQFF.

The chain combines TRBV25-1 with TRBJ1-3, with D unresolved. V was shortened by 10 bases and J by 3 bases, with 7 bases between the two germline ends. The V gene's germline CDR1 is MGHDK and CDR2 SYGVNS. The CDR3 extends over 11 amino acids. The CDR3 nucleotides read TGTGCCACCCAAGATGGAAACACCATATATTTT. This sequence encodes CATQDGNTIYF.

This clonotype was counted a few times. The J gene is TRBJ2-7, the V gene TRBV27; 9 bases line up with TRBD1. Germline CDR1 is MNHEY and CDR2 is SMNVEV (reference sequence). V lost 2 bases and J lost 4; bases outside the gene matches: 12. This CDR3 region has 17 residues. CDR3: CASSLVGTGNFPYEQYF. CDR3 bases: TGTGCCAGCAGTTTAGTCGGGACAGGGAATTTCCCTTACGAGCAGTACTTC.

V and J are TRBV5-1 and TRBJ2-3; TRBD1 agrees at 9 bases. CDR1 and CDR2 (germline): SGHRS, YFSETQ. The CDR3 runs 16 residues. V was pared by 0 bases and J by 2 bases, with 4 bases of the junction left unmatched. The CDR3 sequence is CASSLGDRAVTDTQYF. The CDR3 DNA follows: TGCGCCAGCAGCTTGGGGGACAGGGCCGTCACAGATACGCAGTATTTT.

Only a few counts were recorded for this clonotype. The CDR3 protein is CASRTSGGQQETQYF. DNA for the CDR3: TGTGCCAGCAGGACTAGCGGGGGACAGCAAGAGACCCAGTACTTC. The chain combines TRBV2 with TRBJ2-5; 12 bases agree with TRBD2. Unmatched junction bases numbered 4, after V lost 6 bases and J lost 2 bases. The CDR3 is made up of 15 amino acids. The germline CDR1 and CDR2 sequences are SNHLY and FYNNEI.

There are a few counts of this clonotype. CDR3 sequence reads: CASSPGTGGTEAFF. CDR3 DNA sequence: TGTGCCAGCAGCCCCGGGACAGGGGGCACTGAAGCTTTCTTT. The rearrangement joins TRBV13 to TRBJ1-1; 11 bases map to TRBD1. Germline V lookup: CDR1 PRHDT, CDR2 FYEKMQ (reference sequence). With 5 bases clipped from V and 4 bases from J, the junction kept 3 bases outside the gene matches. This CDR3 comprises 14 residues.